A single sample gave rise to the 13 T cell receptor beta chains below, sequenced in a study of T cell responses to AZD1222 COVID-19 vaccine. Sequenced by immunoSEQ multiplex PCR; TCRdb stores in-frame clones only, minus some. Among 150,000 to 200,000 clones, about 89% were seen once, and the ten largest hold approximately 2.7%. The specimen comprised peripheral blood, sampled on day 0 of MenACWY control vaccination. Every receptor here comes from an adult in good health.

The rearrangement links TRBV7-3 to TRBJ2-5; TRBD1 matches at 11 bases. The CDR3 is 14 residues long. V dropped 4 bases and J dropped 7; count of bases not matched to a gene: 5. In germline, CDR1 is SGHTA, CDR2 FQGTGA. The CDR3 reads CASSSRDRGATQYF. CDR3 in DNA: TGTGCCAGCAGCTCAAGGGACAGGGGGGCGACCCAGTACTTC.

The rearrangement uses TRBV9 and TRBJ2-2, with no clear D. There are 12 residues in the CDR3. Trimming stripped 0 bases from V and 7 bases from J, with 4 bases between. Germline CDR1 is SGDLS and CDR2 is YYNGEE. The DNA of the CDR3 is TGTGCCAGCAGCGTAGAAGGCGGGGAGCTGTTTTTT. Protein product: CASSVEGGELFF.

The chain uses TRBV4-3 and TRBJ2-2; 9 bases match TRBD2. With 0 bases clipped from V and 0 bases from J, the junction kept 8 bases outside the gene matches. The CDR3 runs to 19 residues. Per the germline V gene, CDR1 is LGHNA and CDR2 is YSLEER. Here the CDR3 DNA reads TGCGCCAGCAGCCAAGATGGAGCGGGGGGCCCCCCGAACACCGGGGAGCTGTTTTTT. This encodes CASSQDGAGGPPNTGELFF.

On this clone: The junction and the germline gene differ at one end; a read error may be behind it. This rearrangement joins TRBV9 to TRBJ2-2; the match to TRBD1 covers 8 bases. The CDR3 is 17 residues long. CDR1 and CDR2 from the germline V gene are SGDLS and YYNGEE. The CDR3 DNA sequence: TGTGCCAGCAGCGTAGATCCGACAGGGGTTATCACCGGGAAGCTGTTTTTT. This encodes CASSVDPTGVITGKLFF.

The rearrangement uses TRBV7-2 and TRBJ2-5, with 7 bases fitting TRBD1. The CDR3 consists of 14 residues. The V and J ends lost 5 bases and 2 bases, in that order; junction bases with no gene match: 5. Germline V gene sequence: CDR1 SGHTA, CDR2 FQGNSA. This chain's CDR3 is CASSATGPQETQYF. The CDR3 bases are TGTGCCAGCAGCGCGACAGGGCCACAAGAGACCCAGTACTTC.

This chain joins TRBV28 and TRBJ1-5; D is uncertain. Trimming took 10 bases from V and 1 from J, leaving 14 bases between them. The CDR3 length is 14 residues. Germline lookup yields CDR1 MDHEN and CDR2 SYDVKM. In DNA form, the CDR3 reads TGTGCCACCCAACACGGAGGGAGCAATCAGCCCCAGCATTTT. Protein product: CATQHGGSNQPQHF. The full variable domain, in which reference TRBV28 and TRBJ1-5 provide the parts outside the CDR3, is DVKVTQSSRYLVKRTGEKVFLECVQDMDHENMFWYRQDPGLGLRLIYFSYDVKMKEKGDIPEGYSVSREKKERFSLILESASTNQTSMYLCATQHGGSNQPQHFGDGTRLSIL.

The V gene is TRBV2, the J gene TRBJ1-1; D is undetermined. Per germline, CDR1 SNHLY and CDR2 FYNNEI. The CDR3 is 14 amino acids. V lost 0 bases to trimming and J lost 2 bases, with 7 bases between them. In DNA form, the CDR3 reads TGTGCCAGCAGTGAAGCCCTACCTAACACTGAAGCTTTCTTT. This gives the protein CASSEALPNTEAFF.

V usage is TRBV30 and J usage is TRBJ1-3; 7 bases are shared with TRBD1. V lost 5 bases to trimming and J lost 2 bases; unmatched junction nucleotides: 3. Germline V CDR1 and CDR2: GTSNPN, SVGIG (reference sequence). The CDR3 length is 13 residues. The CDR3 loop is CAWVTGAGNTIYF. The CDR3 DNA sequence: TGTGCCTGGGTTACAGGGGCTGGAAACACCATATATTTT. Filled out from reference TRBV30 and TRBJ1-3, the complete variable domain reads SQTIHQWPATLVQPVGSPLSLECTVEGTSNPNLYWYRQAAGRGLQLLFYSVGIGQISSEVPQNLSASRPQDRQFILSSKKLLLSDSGFYLCAWVTGAGNTIYFGEGSWLTVV.

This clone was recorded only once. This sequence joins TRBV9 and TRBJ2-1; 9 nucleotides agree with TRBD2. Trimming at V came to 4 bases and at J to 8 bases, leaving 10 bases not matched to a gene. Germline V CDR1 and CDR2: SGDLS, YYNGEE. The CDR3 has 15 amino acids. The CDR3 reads CASSTQTSGRDEQFF. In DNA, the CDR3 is TGTGCCAGCAGCACTCAGACTAGCGGAAGGGATGAGCAGTTCTTC.

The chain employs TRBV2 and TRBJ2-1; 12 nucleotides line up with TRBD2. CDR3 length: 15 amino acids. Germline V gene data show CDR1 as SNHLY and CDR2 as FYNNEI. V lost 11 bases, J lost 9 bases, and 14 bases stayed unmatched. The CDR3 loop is CACRQTSGRASEQFF. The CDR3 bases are TGTGCCTGCCGGCAGACTAGCGGGAGAGCGAGTGAGCAGTTCTTC.

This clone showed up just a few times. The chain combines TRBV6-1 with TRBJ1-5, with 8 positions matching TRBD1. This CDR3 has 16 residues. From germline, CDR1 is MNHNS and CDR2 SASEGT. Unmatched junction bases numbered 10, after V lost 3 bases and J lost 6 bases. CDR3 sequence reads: CASSESSGGEGQPQHF. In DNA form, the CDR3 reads TGTGCCAGCAGTGAGTCGTCAGGGGGCGAGGGTCAGCCCCAGCATTTT.

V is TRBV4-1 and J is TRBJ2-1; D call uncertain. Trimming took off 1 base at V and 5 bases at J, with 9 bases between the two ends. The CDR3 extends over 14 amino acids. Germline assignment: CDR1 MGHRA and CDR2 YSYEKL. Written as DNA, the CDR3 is TGCGCCAGCAGCCAAGGGAGCATCAACAATGAGCAGTTCTTC. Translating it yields CASSQGSINNEQFF.

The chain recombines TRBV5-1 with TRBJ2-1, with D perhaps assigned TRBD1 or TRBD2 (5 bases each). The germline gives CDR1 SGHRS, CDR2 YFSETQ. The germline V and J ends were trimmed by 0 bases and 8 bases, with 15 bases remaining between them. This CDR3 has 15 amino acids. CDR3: CASSLAGARGHEQFF. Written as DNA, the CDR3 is TGCGCCAGCAGCTTGGCTGGCGCCCGGGGCCATGAGCAGTTCTTC.